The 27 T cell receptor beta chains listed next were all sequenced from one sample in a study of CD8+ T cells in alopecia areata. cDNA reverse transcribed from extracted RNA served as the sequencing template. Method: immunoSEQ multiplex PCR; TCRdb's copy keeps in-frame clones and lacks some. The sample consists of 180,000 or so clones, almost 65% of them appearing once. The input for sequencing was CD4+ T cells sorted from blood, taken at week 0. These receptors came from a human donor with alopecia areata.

Written as DNA, the CDR3 is TGTGCCAGCAGTTATCTCTCGGAGTCTGAGCAGTTCTTC. It specifies CASSYLSESEQFF. The chain joins TRBV6-5 to TRBJ2-1; unclear D gene. CDR3 length: 13 amino acids. The V end was cut by 3 bases, the J end by 9 bases, with 12 bases between. Germline CDR1 and CDR2: MNHEY and SVGAGI.

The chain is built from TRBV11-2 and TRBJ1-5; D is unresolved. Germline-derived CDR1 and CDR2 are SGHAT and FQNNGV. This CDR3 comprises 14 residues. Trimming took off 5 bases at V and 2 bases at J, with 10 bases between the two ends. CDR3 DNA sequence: TGTGCCAGCAGCCCCGGGGTACGCAATCAGCCCCAGCATTTT. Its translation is CASSPGVRNQPQHF.

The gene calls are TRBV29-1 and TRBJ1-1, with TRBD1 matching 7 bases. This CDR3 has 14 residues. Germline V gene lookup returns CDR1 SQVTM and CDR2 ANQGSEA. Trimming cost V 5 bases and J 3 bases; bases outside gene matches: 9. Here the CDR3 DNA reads TGCAGCGTTAAGCTCAGACAGGGAGACACTGAAGCTTTCTTT. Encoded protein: CSVKLRQGDTEAFF.

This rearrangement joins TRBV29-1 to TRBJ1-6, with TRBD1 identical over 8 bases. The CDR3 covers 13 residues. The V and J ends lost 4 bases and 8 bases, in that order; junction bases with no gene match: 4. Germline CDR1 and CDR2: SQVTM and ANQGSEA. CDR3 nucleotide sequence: TGCAGCGTTGCTTCGGACAGGGATTCACCCCTCCACTTT. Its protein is CSVASDRDSPLHF.

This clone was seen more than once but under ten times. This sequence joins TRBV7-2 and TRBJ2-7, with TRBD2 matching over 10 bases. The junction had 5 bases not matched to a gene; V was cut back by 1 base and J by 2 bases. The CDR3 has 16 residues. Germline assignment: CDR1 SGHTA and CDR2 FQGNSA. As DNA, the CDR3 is TGTGCCAGCAGCTTAGTGTCTAGCGGGGGTACCTACGAGCAGTACTTC. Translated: CASSLVSSGGTYEQYF.

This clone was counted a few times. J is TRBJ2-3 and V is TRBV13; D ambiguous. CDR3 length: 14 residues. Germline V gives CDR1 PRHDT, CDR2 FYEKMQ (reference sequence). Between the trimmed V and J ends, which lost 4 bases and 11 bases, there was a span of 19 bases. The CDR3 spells CASSSNVAHRGQYF. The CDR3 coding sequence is TGTGCCAGCAGCTCAAATGTGGCCCATCGCGGGCAGTATTTT.

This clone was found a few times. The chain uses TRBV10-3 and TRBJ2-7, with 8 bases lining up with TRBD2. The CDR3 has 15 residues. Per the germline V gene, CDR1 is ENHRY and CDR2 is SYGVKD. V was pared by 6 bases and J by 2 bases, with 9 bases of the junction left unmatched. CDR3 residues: CAISGTGGPTYEQYF. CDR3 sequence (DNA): TGTGCCATCAGCGGAACGGGGGGGCCAACCTACGAGCAGTACTTC.

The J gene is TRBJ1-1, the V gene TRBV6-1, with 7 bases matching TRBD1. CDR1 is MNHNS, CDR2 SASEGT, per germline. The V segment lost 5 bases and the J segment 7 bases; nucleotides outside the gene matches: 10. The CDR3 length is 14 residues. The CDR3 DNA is TGTGCCAGCAGTCACCCAGGGGGGTTTGGTGAAGCTTTCTTT. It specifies CASSHPGGFGEAFF.

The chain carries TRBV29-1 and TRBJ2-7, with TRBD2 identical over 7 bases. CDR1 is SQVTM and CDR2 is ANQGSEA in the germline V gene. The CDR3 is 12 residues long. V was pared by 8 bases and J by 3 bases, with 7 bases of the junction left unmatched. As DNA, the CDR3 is TGCAGCTTCCGGTGGGGGGGCTACGAGCAGTACTTC. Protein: CSFRWGGYEQYF.

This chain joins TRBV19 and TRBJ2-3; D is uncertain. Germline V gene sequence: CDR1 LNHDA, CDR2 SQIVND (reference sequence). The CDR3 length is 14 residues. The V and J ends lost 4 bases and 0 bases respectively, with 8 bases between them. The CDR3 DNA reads TGTGCCAGTAGTACGTACACCAGCACAGATACGCAGTATTTT. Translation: CASSTYTSTDTQYF.

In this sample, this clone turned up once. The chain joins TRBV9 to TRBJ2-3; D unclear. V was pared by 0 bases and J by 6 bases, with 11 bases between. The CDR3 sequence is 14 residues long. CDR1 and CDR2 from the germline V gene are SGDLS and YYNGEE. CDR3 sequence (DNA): TGTGCCAGCAGCGTAGAGGTGGATGCGGATACGCAGTATTTT. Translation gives CASSVEVDADTQYF.

In DNA form, the CDR3 reads TGTGCCAGCAGTTTCAAACCGCATAATTCACCCCTCCACTTT. Translation: CASSFKPHNSPLHF. The gene calls are TRBV27 and TRBJ1-6; D call uncertain. The CDR3 covers 14 residues. Trimming took off 3 bases at V and 5 bases at J, with 8 bases between the two ends. The germline gives CDR1 MNHEY, CDR2 SMNVEV (reference sequence).

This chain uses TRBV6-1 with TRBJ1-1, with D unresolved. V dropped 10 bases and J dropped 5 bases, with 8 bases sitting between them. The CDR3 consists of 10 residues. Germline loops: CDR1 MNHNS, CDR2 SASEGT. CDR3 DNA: TGTGCCACACTATATACTGAAGCTTTCTTT. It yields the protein CATLYTEAFF.

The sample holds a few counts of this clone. CDR3 sequence: CASTLYGVTGGMEQYF. CDR3 in DNA: TGTGCCAGCACTCTGTACGGGGTCACCGGCGGGATGGAGCAGTACTTC. J is TRBJ2-7 and V is TRBV5-6; possibly TRBD2 for D (6 bases). Germline V gene data show CDR1 as SGHDT and CDR2 as YYEEEE. There are 16 residues in the CDR3. V dropped 6 bases and J dropped 7 bases, with 26 bases sitting between them.

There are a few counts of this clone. The DNA of the CDR3 is TGCGCCAGCAGACCCGACATACCGTTCACCGGGGAGCTGTTTTTT. The encoded protein is CASRPDIPFTGELFF. V and J are TRBV5-1 and TRBJ2-2; D is unclear. V was shortened by 5 bases and J by 4 bases, with 15 bases between the two germline ends. Germline V lookup: CDR1 SGHRS, CDR2 YFSETQ. The length of the CDR3 is 15 residues.

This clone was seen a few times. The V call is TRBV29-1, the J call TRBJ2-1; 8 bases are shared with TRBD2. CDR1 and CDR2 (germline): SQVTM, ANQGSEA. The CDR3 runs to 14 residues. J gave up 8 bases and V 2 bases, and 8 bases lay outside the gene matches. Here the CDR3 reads CSVEYGTRGDEQFF. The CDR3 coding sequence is TGCAGCGTTGAATACGGGACTAGGGGGGATGAGCAGTTCTTC.

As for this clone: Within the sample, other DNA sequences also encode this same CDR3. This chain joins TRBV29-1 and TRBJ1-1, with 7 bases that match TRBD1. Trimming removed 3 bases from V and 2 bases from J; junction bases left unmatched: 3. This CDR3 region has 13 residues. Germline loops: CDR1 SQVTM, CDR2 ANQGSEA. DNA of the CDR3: TGCAGCGTTGAGGGGACAGTCAACACTGAAGCTTTCTTT. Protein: CSVEGTVNTEAFF.

The CDR3 loop reads CATSSGGLRDGYNEQFF. DNA of the CDR3: TGTGCCACCAGCAGTGGGGGACTCCGGGATGGTTACAATGAGCAGTTCTTC. The chain is built from TRBV15 and TRBJ2-1, with D perhaps matching TRBD2 (6 bases). The germline CDR1 and CDR2 sequences are LNHNV and YYDKDF (reference sequence). V lost 3 bases, J lost 4 bases, and 19 bases lay in between. This CDR3 spans 17 amino acids.

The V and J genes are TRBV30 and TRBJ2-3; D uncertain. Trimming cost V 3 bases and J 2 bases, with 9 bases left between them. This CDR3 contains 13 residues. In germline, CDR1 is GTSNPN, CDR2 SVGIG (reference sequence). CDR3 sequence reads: CAWSLQPTDTQYF. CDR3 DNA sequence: TGTGCCTGGAGCCTACAACCCACAGATACGCAGTATTTT.

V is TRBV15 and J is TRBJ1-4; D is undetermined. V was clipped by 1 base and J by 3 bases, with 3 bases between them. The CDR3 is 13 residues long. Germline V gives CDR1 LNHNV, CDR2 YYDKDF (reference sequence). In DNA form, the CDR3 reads TGTGCCACCAGCAGAGGTGCTAATGAAAAACTGTTTTTT. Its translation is CATSRGANEKLFF. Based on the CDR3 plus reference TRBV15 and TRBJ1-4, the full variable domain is DAMVIQNPRYQVTQFGKPVTLSCSQTLNHNVMYWYQQKSSQAPKLLFHYYDKDFNNEADTPDNFQSRRPNTSFCFLDIRSPGLGDTAMYLCATSRGANEKLFFGSGTQLSVL.

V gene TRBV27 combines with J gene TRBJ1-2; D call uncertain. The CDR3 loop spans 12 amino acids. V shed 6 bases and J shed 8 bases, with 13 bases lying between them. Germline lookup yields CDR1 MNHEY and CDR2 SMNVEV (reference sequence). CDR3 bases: TGTGCCAGCAGGACATTCGACGGAGGCTACACCTTC. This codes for CASRTFDGGYTF.

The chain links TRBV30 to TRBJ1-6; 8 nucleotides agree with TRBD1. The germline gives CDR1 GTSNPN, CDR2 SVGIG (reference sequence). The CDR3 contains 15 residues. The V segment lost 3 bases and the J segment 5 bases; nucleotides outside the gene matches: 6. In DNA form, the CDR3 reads TGTGCCTGGAGGCAGGGGGCAACGGATAATTCACCCCTCCACTTT. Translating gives CAWRQGATDNSPLHF.

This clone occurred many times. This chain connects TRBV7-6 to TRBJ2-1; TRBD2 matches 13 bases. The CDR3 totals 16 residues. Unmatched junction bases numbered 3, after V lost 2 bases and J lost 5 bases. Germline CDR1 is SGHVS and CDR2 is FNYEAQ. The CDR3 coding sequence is TGTGCCAGCAGCTTAACAGGACTAGCGGGGGACAATGAGCAGTTCTTC. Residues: CASSLTGLAGDNEQFF.

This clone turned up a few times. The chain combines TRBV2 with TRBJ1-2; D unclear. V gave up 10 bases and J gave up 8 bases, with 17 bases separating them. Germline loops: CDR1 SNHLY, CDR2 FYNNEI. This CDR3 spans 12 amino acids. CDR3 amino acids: CATASRAGGYTF. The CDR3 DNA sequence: TGTGCCACCGCATCTAGGGCGGGAGGCTACACCTTC.

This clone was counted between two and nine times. In DNA form, the CDR3 reads TGTGCCAGCAGTTCGACAGCTAACTATGGCTACACCTTC. This sequence encodes CASSSTANYGYTF. The chain carries TRBV2 and TRBJ1-2; weak D call: TRBD1 (5 bases). V dropped 5 bases and J dropped 0 bases, with 7 bases sitting between them. Germline V gene data show CDR1 as SNHLY and CDR2 as FYNNEI. The CDR3 sequence is 13 residues long. Looking up the rest from reference TRBV2 and TRBJ1-2 gives the full variable domain: EPEVTQTPSHQVTQMGQEVILRCVPISNHLYFYWYRQILGQKVEFLVSFYNNEISEKSEIFDDQFSVERPDGSNFTLKIRSTKLEDSAMYFCASSSTANYGYTFGSGTRLTVV.

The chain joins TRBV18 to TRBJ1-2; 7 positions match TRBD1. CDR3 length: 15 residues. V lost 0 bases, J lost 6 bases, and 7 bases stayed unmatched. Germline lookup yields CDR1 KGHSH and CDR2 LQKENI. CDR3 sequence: CASSPPSRGGNGYTF. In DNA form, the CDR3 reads TGTGCCAGCTCACCACCGAGCAGGGGGGGAAATGGCTACACCTTC.

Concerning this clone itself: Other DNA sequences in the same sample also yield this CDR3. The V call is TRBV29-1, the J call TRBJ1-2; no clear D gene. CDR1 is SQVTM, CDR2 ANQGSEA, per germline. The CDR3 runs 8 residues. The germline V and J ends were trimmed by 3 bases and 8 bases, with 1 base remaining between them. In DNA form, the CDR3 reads TGCAGCGTTGAGGGCTACACCTTC. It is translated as CSVEGYTF.